The 20 T cell receptor beta chains listed next were all sequenced from one sample in a study of control samples from healthy donors and cancer patients (dated by TCRdb to the early 2020s). The method behind the library was the immunoSEQ multiplex PCR assay. TCRdb took over this immuneACCESS table, retaining in-frame rearrangements with V and J assigned. Such tables are incomplete; in checked studies, under half of the missing clones stem from an unresolved V gene, and the remainder is unexplained. This sample is represented by 150,000 to 200,000 clones; under 95% of them were singletons. The top ten hold around 1.3% of the sample. The sequenced material came from blood. The receptors derive from a young woman in good health.

This chain connects TRBV10-3 to TRBJ1-3, with 7 bases identical to TRBD1. The CDR3 covers 13 residues. CDR1 and CDR2 from the germline V gene are ENHRY and SYGVKD. V gave up 6 bases and J gave up 4 bases; unmatched junction bases: 3. Here the CDR3 DNA reads TGTGCCATCAGCCGGGACAGCGGAAACACCATATATTTT. It translates to CAISRDSGNTIYF.

The chain is built from TRBV29-1 and TRBJ1-1, with D possibly matching TRBD1 (5 bases). The CDR3 runs to 14 residues. V dropped 2 bases and J dropped 3 bases, with 13 bases sitting between them. The germline V gene has CDR1 SQVTM and CDR2 ANQGSEA. The CDR3 DNA sequence: TGCAGCGTTGAATCGGGGGAAGGGGACACTGAAGCTTTCTTT. Its protein product is CSVESGEGDTEAFF.

This rearrangement joins TRBV19 to TRBJ1-1; the match to TRBD1 covers 9 bases. V lost 6 bases to trimming and J lost 1 base; unmatched junction nucleotides: 6. The germline CDR1 and CDR2 sequences are LNHDA and SQIVND (reference sequence). This CDR3 comprises 15 residues. CDR3 protein: CASSWTGATNTEAFF. The DNA for the CDR3 is TGTGCCAGTAGCTGGACAGGGGCGACGAACACTGAAGCTTTCTTT.

V is TRBV2 and J is TRBJ2-1; TRBD2 matches at 13 bases. Germline-derived CDR1 and CDR2 are SNHLY and FYNNEI. V shed 7 bases, J shed 7 bases, and the junction held 10 bases outside the gene matches. This CDR3 contains 16 residues. In DNA form, the CDR3 reads TGTGCCAGCAACTATTACTCGGGACTAGCGGGAAATGAGCAGTTCTTC. Its translation: CASNYYSGLAGNEQFF.

This rearrangement joins TRBV18 to TRBJ2-7, with D unresolved. From germline, CDR1 is KGHSH and CDR2 LQKENI. V lost 2 bases, J lost 5 bases, and 4 bases lay in between. This CDR3 has 11 residues. CDR3 DNA sequence: TGTGCCAGCTCACCAGGGGACGAGCAGTACTTC. Translating gives CASSPGDEQYF.

This chain joins TRBV7-9 and TRBJ2-1; a weak D match, TRBD2 (6 bases). CDR3 length: 19 amino acids. The germline CDR1 and CDR2 sequences are SEHNR and FQNEAQ (reference sequence). V gave up 3 bases and J gave up 5 bases, with 26 bases separating them. The DNA for the CDR3 is TGTGCCAGCAGCTTGAAAAAACTAATAGCGGAAGAACCAAACAATGAGCAGTTCTTC. This translates into CASSLKKLIAEEPNNEQFF.

CDR3 bases: TGTGCCAGCAGCGGGGGTATTAGCAATCAGCCCCAGCATTTT. Its protein is CASSGGISNQPQHF. The J gene is TRBJ1-5, the V gene TRBV3-1 (or the pseudogene TRBV3-2); the D gene is possibly TRBD1 (5 bases). V was shortened by 5 bases and J by 0 bases, with 8 bases between the two germline ends. The CDR3 runs to 14 residues. Germline CDR1 is LGHDT and CDR2 is YNNKEL (reference sequence).

The V and J genes are TRBV5-6 and TRBJ1-3; D gene uncertain. There are 12 residues in the CDR3. Germline V gives CDR1 SGHDT, CDR2 YYEEEE. V was shortened by 4 bases and J by 4 bases, with 6 bases between the two germline ends. The CDR3 DNA sequence: TGTGCCAGCAGCCGGACCGGAAACACCATATATTTT. Amino acids: CASSRTGNTIYF.

The chain employs TRBV11-2 and TRBJ2-3; D is ambiguous. Looked up from germline, CDR1 is SGHAT and CDR2 is FQNNGV. The CDR3 totals 15 residues. Trimming cost V 1 base and J 1 base, with 9 bases left between them. The CDR3 loop reads CASSLGAIGTDTQYF. The CDR3 DNA is TGTGCCAGCAGCTTAGGGGCTATTGGCACAGATACGCAGTATTTT.

This clone appeared once. The rearrangement joins TRBV12-3 or TRBV12-4 to TRBJ2-3; D gene uncertain. V was clipped by 2 bases and J by 4 bases, with 4 bases between them. This CDR3 has 12 residues. CDR3 sequence: CASSLLADTQYF. The CDR3 region has the DNA TGTGCCAGCAGTTTACTAGCAGATACGCAGTATTTT.

This clone was detected a few times. J is TRBJ1-5 and V is TRBV12-5; maybe TRBD1 (6 bases). Between the trimmed V and J ends, which lost 8 bases and 6 bases, there was a span of 17 bases. This CDR3 contains 14 residues. Germline V gene data show CDR1 as LGHNT and CDR2 as FRNRAP. The DNA for the CDR3 is TGTGCTAGTCAATCAGGGGACGGTCTTCAGCCCCAGCATTTT. Translated: CASQSGDGLQPQHF. The full variable domain, rest sourced from reference TRBV12-5 and TRBJ1-5, is DARVTQTPRHKVTEMGQEVTMRCQPILGHNTVFWYRQTMMQGLELLAYFRNRAPLDDSGMPKDRFSAEMPDATLATLKIQPSEPRDSAVYFCASQSGDGLQPQHFGDGTRLSIL.

The rearrangement joins TRBV5-5 to TRBJ2-1, with unresolved D. This CDR3 region has 15 residues. Looked up from germline, CDR1 is SGHKS and CDR2 is YYEKEE (reference sequence). Trimming took 2 bases from V and 2 from J, leaving 11 bases between them. DNA of the CDR3: TGTGCCAGCAGCTTAGTTGGGGTTACCTACAATGAGCAGTTCTTC. Amino acid sequence: CASSLVGVTYNEQFF. The variable domain in full, with the rest retrieved from reference TRBV5-5 and TRBJ2-1, is DAGVTQSPTHLIKTRGQQVTLRCSPISGHKSVSWYQQVLGQGPQFIFQYYEKEERGRGNFPDRFSARQFPNYSSELNVNALLLGDSALYLCASSLVGVTYNEQFFGPGTRLTVL.

The chain couples TRBV11-3 to TRBJ2-7, with D maybe TRBD1 (5 bases). CDR3 size: 13 residues. V lost 0 bases and J lost 3, with 6 bases in between. Germline V gives CDR1 SGHNT, CDR2 YENEEA. The CDR3 loop is CASSLDRDYEQYF. The DNA of the CDR3 is TGTGCCAGCAGCTTAGACAGGGACTACGAGCAGTACTTC.

This clone was detected only once. The chain has TRBV5-1 and TRBJ2-5; the match to TRBD2 covers 10 bases. CDR3 length: 17 amino acids. Trimming cost V 7 bases and J 4 bases; bases outside gene matches: 16. Germline V gene lookup returns CDR1 SGHRS and CDR2 YFSETQ. Here the CDR3 reads CASGTGIGTSELETQYF. DNA for the CDR3: TGCGCCAGCGGCACGGGTATCGGGACTAGCGAATTAGAGACCCAGTACTTC.

The DNA of the CDR3 is TGCAGTGCTTTCGGGGGGCGCTACACCTTC. It specifies CSAFGGRYTF. V gene TRBV20-1 combines with J gene TRBJ1-2; D is perhaps TRBD1 (6 bases). This CDR3 region has 10 residues. The germline V gene encodes CDR1 DFQATT and CDR2 SNEGSKA (reference sequence). V was trimmed by 5 bases and J by 9 bases, leaving 10 bases between them.

This sequence joins TRBV6-1 and TRBJ2-7; D is unclear. The germline V gene encodes CDR1 MNHNS and CDR2 SASEGT. The CDR3 runs to 14 residues. V was shortened by 2 bases and J by 1 base, with 9 bases between the two germline ends. The CDR3 nucleotides are TGTGCCAGCAGTGAACCGGCCTATTCCTACGAGCAGTACTTC. This encodes CASSEPAYSYEQYF.

The J gene is TRBJ1-1, the V gene TRBV4-2, with 9 bases that match TRBD1. The length of the CDR3 is 14 residues. Germline trimming cut 2 bases from V and 7 bases from J; bases unmatched to any gene: 5. Germline lookup yields CDR1 LGHNA and CDR2 YNFKEQ. The CDR3 sequence is CASSQTRTGVEAFF. CDR3 DNA sequence: TGTGCCAGCAGCCAAACCCGGACAGGGGTTGAAGCTTTCTTT.

The chain has TRBV7-2 and TRBJ1-3; D gene unclear. Germline V gene lookup returns CDR1 SGHTA and CDR2 FQGNSA. Trimming pared 4 bases from V and 0 bases from J, leaving 13 bases between. The CDR3 runs 16 residues. The CDR3 loop reads CASSSPRGYSGNTIYF. The CDR3 DNA sequence: TGTGCCAGCAGCTCCCCCCGGGGATACTCTGGAAACACCATATATTTT.

This clone was counted only a few times. This chain links TRBV29-1 with TRBJ1-2; D remains ambiguous. The CDR3 is 14 amino acids. Germline values: CDR1 SQVTM, CDR2 ANQGSEA. V shed 6 bases and J shed 0 bases, with 14 bases lying between them. In nucleotides, the CDR3 is TGCAGCGTCCGACTGACCCTGACTAACTATGGCTACACCTTC. It encodes CSVRLTLTNYGYTF.

The chain combines TRBV4-1 with TRBJ2-1; the match to TRBD2 covers 8 bases. This CDR3 is 16 amino acids long. Germline CDR1 MGHRA, CDR2 YSYEKL. Trimming cost V 0 bases and J 4 bases; bases outside gene matches: 5. The chain's CDR3 is CASSQEKLAAYNEQFF. The CDR3 region has the DNA TGCGCCAGCAGCCAAGAAAAACTAGCGGCTTACAATGAGCAGTTCTTC.